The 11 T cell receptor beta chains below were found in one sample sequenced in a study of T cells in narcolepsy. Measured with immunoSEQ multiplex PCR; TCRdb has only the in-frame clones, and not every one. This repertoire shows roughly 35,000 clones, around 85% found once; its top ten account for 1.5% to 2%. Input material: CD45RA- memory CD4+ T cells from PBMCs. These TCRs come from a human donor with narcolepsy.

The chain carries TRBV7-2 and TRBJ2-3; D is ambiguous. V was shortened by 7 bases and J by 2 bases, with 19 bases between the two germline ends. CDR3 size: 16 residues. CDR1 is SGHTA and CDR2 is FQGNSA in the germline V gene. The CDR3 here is CASTVEFVAVTDTQYF. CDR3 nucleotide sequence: TGTGCCAGCACCGTTGAGTTTGTAGCTGTCACAGATACGCAGTATTTT.

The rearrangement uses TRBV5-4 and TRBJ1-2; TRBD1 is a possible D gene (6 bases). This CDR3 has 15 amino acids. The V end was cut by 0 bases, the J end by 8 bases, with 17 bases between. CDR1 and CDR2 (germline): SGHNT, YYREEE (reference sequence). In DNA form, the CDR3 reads TGTGCCAGCAGCTTGGAGGTGGTTCAGGGGCACGGCTACACCTTC. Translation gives CASSLEVVQGHGYTF.

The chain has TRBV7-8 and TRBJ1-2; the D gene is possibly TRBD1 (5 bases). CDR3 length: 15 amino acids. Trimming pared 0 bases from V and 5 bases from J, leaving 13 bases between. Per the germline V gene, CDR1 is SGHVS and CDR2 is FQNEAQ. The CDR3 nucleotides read TGTGCCAGCAGCTTAGCGGGGGGGGAGGGGTATGGCTACACCTTC. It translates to CASSLAGGEGYGYTF.

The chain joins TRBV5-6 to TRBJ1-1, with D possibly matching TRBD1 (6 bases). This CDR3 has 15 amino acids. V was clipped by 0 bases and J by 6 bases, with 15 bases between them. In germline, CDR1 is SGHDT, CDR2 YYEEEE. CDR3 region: CASSLGRGGGAEAFF. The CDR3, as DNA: TGTGCCAGCAGCTTGGGCAGGGGCGGTGGCGCTGAAGCTTTCTTT.

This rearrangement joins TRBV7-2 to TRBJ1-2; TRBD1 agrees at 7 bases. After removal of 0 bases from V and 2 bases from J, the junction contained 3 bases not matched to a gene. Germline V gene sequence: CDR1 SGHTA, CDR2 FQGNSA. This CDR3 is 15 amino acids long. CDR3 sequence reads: CASSLAMTGNYGYTF. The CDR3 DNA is TGTGCCAGCAGCTTAGCTATGACAGGGAACTATGGCTACACCTTC.

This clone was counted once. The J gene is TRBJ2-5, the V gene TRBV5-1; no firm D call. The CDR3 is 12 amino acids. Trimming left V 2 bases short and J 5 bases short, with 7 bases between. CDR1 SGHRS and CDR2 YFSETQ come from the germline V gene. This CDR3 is CASSFSRETQYF. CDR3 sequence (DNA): TGCGCCAGCAGCTTCTCGCGGGAGACCCAGTACTTC.

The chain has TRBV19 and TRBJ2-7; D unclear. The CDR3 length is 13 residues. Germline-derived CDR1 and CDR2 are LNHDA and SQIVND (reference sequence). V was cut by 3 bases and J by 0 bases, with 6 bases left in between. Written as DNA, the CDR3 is TGTGCCAGTAGTATTCAGGCCTCCTACGAGCAGTACTTC. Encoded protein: CASSIQASYEQYF.

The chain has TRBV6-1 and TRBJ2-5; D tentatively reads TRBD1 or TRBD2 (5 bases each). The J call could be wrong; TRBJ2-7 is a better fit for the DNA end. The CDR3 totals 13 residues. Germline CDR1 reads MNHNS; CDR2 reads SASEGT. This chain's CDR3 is CASSRDPFTEQYF. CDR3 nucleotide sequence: TGTGCCAGCAGTCGGGACCCTTTTACCGAGCAGTACTTC.

The CDR3 here is CASSLREYGYTF. CDR3 DNA sequence: TGTGCCAGCAGCTTACGGGAGTATGGCTACACCTTC. V is TRBV7-2 and J is TRBJ1-2, with D unresolved. Trimming cost V 2 bases and J 5 bases, with 6 bases left between them. This CDR3 has 12 amino acids. Germline V gene data show CDR1 as SGHTA and CDR2 as FQGNSA. Full variable domain (missing parts from reference TRBV7-2 and TRBJ1-2): GAGVSQSPSNKVTEKGKDVELRCDPISGHTALYWYRQSLGQGLEFLIYFQGNSAPDKSGLPSDRFSAERTGGSVSTLTIQRTQQEDSAVYLCASSLREYGYTFGSGTRLTVV.

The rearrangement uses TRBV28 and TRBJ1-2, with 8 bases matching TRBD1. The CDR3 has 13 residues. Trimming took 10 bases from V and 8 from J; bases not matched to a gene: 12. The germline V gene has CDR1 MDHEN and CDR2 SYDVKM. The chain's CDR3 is CATHLGQGLGYTF. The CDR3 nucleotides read TGTGCCACCCACCTAGGACAGGGCTTAGGCTACACCTTC.

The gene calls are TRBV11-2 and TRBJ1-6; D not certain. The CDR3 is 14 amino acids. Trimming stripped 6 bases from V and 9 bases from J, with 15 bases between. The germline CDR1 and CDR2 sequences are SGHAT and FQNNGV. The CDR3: CASSLPETLSPLHF. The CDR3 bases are TGTGCCAGCAGTCTACCCGAGACCCTTTCACCCCTCCACTTT.